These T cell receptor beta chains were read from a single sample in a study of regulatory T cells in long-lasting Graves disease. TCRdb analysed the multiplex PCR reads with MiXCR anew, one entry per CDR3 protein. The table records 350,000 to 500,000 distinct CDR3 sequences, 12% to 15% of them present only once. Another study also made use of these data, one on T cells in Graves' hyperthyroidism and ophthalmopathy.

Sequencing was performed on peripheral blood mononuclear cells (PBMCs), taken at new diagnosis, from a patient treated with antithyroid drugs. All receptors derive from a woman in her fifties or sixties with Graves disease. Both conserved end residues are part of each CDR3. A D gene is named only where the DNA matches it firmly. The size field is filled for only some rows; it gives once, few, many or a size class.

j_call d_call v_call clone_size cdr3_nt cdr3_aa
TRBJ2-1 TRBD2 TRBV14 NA TGTGCCAGCAGCCAAGATTTAGGGGTGGGGGGGAGCAATGAGCAGTTCTTC CASSQDLGVGGSNEQFF
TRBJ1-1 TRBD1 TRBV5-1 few TGTGCCAGCAGCACCCTCAGGGGGGGAAACACTGAAGCTTTCTTT CASSTLRGGNTEAFF
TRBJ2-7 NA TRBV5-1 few TGCGCCAGCAGCTTGGTATACAGGTTCCCCTACGAGCAGTACTTC CASSLVYRFPYEQYF
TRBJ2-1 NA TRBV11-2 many TGTGCCAGCAGCTCAAGGGGATTCTCCTACAATGAGCAGTTCTTC CASSSRGFSYNEQFF
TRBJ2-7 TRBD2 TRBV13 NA TGTGCCAGCAGCCCTAGCGGGAGAGTCTCCCACGAGCAGTACTTC CASSPSGRVSHEQYF
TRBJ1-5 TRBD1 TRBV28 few TGTGCCAGCAGTACCATCGGACAGGGAATTAATCAGCCCCAGCATTTT CASSTIGQGINQPQHF
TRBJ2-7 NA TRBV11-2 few TGTGCCAGCAGCTTAGGGGTAACAGGCGCTCTCTCCTACGAGCAGTACTTC CASSLGVTGALSYEQYF
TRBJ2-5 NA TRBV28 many TGTGCCAGCAGTTGGTATCAAGAGACCCAGTACTTC CASSWYQETQYF
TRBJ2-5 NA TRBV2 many TGTGCCAGCAGTGAAGGACTCCGCTCGGGGGAGACCCAGTACTTC CASSEGLRSGETQYF
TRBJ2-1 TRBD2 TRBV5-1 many TGCGCCAGCAGCGTGAATAGCGGGAGGGCCTCTGCGCAGTTCTTC CASSVNSGRASAQFF
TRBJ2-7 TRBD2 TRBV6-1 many TGTGCCAGCACCACCCTGCTAGCGGGAGCCTACGAGCAGTACTTC CASTTLLAGAYEQYF
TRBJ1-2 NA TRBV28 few TGTGCCAGCAGTTTACCGCCTGGACAGATGCAAACTAACTATGGCTACACCTTC CASSLPPGQMQTNYGYTF
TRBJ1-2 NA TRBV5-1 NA TGCGCCAGCAGCTTCCGGGGATCACTAGACTATGGCTACACCTTC CASSFRGSLDYGYTF
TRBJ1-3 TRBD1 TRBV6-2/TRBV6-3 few TGTGCCAGCAGGGTAACCGGGACAGGGGTTGAAGCCATATATTTT CASRVTGTGVEAIYF
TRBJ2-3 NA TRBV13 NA TGTGCCAGCAGCCCCGGACTACTTGCACCCACAGATACGCAGTATTTT CASSPGLLAPTDTQYF
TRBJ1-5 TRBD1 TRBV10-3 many TGTGCCACAAGACAGGGGAATCAGCCCCAGCATTTT CATRQGNQPQHF
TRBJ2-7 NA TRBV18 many TGTGCCAGCTCACTTTTTAGCGGAATGGACTACGAGCAGTACTTC CASSLFSGMDYEQYF
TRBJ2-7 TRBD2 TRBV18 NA TGTGCCAGCTCACCACCGGGGCTAGCGGGAGTTGGGGAGCAGTACTTC CASSPPGLAGVGEQYF
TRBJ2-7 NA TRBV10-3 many TGTGCCATCACGGGAGGGCAGGGGGGAAACTCCTACGAGCAGTACTTC CAITGGQGGNSYEQYF
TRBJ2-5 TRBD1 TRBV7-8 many TGTGCCAGCAGCTTAGCCTCGGGACAGGGGAGGGTGACCCAGTACTTC CASSLASGQGRVTQYF
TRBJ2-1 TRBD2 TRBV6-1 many TGTGCCAGCTCAAGACTAGCGCTAAATGAGCAGTTCTTC CASSRLALNEQFF
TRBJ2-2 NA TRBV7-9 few TGTGCCAGCAGCTCAGAAGGACTATCGAACACCGGGGAGCTGTTTTTT CASSSEGLSNTGELFF
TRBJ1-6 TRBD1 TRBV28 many TGTGCCAGCAGATACAGTGGACAGGGTCGCCCCCTCCACTTT CASRYSGQGRPLHF
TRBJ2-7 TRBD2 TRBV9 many TGTGCCAGCAGCGTAGGGGGCGGGAGAGCCTACGAGCAGTACTTC CASSVGGGRAYEQYF
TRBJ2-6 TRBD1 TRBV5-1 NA TGCGCCAGCAGCCACCAGGGGGCGGACAGTTCCTCTGGGGCCAACGTCCTGACTTTC CASSHQGADSSSGANVLTF
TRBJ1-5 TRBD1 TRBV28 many TGTGCCAGCAGTTTATCAAACAGGGGAGAGCCCCAGCATTTT CASSLSNRGEPQHF